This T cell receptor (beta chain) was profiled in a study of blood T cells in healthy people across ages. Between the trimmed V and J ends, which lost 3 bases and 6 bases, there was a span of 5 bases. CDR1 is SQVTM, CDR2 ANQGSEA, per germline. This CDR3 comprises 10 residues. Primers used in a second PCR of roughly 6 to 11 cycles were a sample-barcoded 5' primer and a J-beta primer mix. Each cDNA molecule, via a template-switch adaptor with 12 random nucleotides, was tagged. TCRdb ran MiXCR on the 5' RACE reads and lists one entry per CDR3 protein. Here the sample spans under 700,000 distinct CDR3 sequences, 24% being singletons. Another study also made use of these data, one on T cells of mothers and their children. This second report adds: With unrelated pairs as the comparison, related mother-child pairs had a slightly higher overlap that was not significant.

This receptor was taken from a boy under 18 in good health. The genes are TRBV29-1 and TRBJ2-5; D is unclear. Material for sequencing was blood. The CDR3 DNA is TGCAGCGTTGAGCGAAAGACCCAGTACTTC. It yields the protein CSVERKTQYF. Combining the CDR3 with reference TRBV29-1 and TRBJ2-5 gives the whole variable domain SAVISQKPSRDICQRGTSLTIQCQVDSQVTMMFWYRQQPGQSLTLIATANQGSEATYESGFVIDKFPISRPNLTFSTLTVSNMSPEDSSIYLCSVERKTQYFGPGTRLLVL.